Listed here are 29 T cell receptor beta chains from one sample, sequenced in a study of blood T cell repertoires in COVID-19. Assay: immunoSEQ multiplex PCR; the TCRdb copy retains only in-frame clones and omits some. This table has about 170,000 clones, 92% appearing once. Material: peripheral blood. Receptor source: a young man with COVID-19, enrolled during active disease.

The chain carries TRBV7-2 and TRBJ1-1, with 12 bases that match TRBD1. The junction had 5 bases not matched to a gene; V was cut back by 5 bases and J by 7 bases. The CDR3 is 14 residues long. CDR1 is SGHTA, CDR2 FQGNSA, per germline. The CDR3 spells CASSRDRGRVEAFF. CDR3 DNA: TGTGCCAGCAGCCGGGACAGGGGGCGTGTTGAAGCTTTCTTT.

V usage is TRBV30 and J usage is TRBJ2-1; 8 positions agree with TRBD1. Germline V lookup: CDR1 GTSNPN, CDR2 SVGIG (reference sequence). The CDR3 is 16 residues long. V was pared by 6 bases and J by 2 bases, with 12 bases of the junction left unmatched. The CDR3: CACSGPQGAAYNEQFF. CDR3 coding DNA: TGTGCCTGTTCCGGACCTCAGGGGGCTGCCTACAATGAGCAGTTCTTC. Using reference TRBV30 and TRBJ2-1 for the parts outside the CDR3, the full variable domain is SQTIHQWPATLVQPVGSPLSLECTVEGTSNPNLYWYRQAAGRGLQLLFYSVGIGQISSEVPQNLSASRPQDRQFILSSKKLLLSDSGFYLCACSGPQGAAYNEQFFGPGTRLTVL.

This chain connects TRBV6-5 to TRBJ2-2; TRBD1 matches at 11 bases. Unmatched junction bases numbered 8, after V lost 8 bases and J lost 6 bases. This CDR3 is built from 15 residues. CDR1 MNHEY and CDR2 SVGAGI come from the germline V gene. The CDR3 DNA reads TGTGCCAGCCAACGGACAGGGGGCTCGGCCGGGGAGCTGTTTTTT. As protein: CASQRTGGSAGELFF.

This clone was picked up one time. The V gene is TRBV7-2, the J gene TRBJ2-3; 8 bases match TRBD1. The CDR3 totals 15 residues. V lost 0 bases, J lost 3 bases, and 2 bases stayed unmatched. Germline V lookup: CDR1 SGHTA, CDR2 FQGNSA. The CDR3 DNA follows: TGTGCCAGCAGCTTAGCAACAGGGGGGACAGATACGCAGTATTTT. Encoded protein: CASSLATGGTDTQYF.

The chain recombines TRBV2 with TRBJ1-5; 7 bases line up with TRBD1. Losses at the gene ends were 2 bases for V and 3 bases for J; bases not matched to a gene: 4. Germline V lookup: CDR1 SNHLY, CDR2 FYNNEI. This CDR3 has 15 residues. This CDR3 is CASSENRGINQPQHF. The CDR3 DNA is TGTGCCAGCAGTGAAAACAGGGGCATCAATCAGCCCCAGCATTTT.

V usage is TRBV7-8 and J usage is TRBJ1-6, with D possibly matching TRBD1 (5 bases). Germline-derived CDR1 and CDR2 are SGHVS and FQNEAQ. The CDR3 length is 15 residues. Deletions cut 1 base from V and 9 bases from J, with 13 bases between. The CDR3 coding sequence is TGTGCCAGCAGCTTAGTTTCTCAGGGAGGTTCACCCCTCCACTTT. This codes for CASSLVSQGGSPLHF.

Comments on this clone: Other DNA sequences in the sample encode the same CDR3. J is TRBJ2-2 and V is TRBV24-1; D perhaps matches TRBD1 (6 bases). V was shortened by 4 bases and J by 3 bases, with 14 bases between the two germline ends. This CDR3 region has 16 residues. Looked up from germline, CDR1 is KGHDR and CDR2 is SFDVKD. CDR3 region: CATSDPRGSDTGELFF. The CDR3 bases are TGTGCCACCAGTGACCCCAGGGGTTCTGACACCGGGGAGCTGTTTTTT.

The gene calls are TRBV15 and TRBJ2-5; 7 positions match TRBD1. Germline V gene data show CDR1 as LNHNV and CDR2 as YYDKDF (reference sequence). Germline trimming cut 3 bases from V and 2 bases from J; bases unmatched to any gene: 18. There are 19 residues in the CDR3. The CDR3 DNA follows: TGTGCCACCAGCAGCGTATTTGCAAGAACCCAGGGACAGCAAGAGACCCAGTACTTC. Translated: CATSSVFARTQGQQETQYF. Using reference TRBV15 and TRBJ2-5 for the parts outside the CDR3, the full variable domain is DAMVIQNPRYQVTQFGKPVTLSCSQTLNHNVMYWYQQKSSQAPKLLFHYYDKDFNNEADTPDNFQSRRPNTSFCFLDIRSPGLGDTAMYLCATSSVFARTQGQQETQYFGPGTRLLVL.

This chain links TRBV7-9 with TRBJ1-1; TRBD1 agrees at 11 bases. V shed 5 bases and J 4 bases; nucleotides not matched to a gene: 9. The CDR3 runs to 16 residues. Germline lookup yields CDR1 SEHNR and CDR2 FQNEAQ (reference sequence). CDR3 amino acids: CASSLLVGTGGTEAFF. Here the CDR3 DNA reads TGTGCCAGCAGCCTCCTTGTCGGGACAGGGGGCACTGAAGCTTTCTTT.

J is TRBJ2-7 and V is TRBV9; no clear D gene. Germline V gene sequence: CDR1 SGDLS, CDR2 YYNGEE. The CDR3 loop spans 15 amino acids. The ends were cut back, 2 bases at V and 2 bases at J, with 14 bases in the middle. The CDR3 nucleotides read TGTGCCAGCAGCGTGGAGTCCTCTCAGCCCTACGAGCAGTACTTC. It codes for CASSVESSQPYEQYF. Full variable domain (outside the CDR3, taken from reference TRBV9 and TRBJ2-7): DSGVTQTPKHLITATGQRVTLRCSPRSGDLSVYWYQQSLDQGLQFLIQYYNGEERAKGNILERFSAQQFPDLHSELNLSSLELGDSALYFCASSVESSQPYEQYFGPGTRLTVT.

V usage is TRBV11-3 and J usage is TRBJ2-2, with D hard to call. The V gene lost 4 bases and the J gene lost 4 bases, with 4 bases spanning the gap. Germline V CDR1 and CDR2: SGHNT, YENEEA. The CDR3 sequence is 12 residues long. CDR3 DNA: TGTGCCAGCAGCTCCCGCACCGGGGAGCTGTTTTTT. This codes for CASSSRTGELFF.

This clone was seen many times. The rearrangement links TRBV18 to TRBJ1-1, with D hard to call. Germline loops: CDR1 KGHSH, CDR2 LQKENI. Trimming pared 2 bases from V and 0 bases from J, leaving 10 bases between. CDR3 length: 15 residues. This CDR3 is CASSPGPYMNTEAFF. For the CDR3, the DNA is TGTGCCAGCTCACCAGGGCCCTATATGAACACTGAAGCTTTCTTT.

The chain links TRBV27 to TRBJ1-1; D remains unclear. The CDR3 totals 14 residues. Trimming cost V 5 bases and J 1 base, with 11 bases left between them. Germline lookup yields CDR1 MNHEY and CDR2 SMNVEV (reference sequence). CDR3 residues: CASSGPGKNTEAFF. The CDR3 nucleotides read TGTGCCAGCAGTGGGCCCGGGAAGAACACTGAAGCTTTCTTT.

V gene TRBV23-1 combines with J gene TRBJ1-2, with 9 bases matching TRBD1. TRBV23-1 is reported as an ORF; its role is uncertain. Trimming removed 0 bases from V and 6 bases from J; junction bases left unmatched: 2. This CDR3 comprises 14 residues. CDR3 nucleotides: TGCGCCAGCAGTCAATCGACAGGGGGGGATGGCTACACCTTC. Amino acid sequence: CASSQSTGGDGYTF.

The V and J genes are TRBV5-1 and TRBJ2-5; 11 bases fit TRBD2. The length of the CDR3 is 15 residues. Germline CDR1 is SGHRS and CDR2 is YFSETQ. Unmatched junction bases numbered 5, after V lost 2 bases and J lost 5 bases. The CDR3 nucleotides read TGCGCCAGCAGCTTTAGCGGGGGGGCCGGGGAGACCCAGTACTTC. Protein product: CASSFSGGAGETQYF.

CDR3 in amino acids: CATSQQGGNNEQFF. The CDR3 region has the DNA TGTGCCACCAGTCAACAGGGGGGCAACAATGAGCAGTTCTTC. The genes are TRBV24-1 and TRBJ2-1; TRBD1 agrees at 8 bases. Germline-derived CDR1 and CDR2 are KGHDR and SFDVKD. The CDR3 length is 14 residues. V was clipped by 6 bases and J by 5 bases; unmatched bases: 5.

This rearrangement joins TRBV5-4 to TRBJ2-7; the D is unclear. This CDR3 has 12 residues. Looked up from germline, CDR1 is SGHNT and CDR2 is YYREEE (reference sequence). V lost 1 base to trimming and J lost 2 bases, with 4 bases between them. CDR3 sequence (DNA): TGTGCCAGCAGCTTGTTAACCTACGAGCAGTACTTC. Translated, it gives CASSLLTYEQYF. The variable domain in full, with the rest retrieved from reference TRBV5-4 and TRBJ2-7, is ETGVTQSPTHLIKTRGQQVTLRCSSQSGHNTVSWYQQALGQGPQFIFQYYREEENGRGNFPPRFSGLQFPNYSSELNVNALELDDSALYLCASSLLTYEQYFGPGTRLTVT.

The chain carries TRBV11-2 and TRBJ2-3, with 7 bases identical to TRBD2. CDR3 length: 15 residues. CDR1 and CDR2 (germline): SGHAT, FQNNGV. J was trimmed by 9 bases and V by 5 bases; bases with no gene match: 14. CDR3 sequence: CASSPRTRAIITQYF. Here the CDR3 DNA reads TGTGCCAGCAGCCCGAGGACTAGGGCTATTATAACGCAGTATTTT.

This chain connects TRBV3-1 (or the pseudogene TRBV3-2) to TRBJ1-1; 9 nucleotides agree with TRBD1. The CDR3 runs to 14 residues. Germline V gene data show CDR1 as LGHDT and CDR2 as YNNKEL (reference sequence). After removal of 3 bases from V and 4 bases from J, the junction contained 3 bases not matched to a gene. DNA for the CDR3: TGTGCCAGCAGCCACGGGACAGGGCGCACTGAAGCTTTCTTT. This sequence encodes CASSHGTGRTEAFF.

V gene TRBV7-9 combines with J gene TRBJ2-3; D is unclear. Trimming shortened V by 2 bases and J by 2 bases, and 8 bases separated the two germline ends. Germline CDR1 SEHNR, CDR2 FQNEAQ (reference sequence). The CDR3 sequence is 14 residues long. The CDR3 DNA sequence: TGTGCCAGCAGCTTACCGAGGTCCACAGATACGCAGTATTTT. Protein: CASSLPRSTDTQYF.

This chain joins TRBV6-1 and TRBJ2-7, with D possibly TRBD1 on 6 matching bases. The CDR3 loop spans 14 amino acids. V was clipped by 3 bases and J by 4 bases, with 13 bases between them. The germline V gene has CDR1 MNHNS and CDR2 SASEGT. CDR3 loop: CASSDEQGWYEQYF. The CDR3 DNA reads TGTGCCAGCAGTGACGAACAGGGTTGGTACGAGCAGTACTTC.

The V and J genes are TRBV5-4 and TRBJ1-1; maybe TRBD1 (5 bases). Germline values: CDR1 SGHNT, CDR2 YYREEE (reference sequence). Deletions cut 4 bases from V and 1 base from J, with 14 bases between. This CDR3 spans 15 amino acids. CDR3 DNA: TGTGCCAGCAGCGCCCTGACAGTCACGAACACTGAAGCTTTCTTT. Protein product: CASSALTVTNTEAFF.

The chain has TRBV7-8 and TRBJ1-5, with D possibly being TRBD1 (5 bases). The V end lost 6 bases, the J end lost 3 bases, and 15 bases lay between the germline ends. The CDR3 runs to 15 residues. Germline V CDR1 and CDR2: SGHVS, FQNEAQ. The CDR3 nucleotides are TGTGCCAGCAGTTTTCAACAGGCGGACAATCAGCCCCAGCATTTT. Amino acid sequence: CASSFQQADNQPQHF.

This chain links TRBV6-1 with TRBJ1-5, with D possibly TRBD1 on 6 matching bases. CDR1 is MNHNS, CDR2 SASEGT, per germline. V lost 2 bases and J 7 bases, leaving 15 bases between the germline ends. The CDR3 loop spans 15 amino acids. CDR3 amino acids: CASSERGAGRQPQHF. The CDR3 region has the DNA TGTGCCAGCAGTGAACGGGGGGCAGGCCGACAGCCCCAGCATTTT.

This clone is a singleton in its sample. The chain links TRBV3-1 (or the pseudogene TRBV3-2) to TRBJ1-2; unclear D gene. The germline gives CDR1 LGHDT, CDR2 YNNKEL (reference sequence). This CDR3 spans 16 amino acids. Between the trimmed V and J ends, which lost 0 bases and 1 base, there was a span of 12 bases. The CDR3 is CASSQDAGRDNYGYTF. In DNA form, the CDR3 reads TGTGCCAGCAGCCAAGATGCGGGGAGGGATAACTATGGCTACACCTTC.

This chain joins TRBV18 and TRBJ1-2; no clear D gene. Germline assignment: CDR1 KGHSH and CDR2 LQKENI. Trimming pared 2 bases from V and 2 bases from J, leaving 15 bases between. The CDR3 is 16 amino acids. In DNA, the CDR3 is TGTGCCAGCTCACCAATATTATTGGGAGGGAACTATGGCTACACCTTC. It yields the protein CASSPILLGGNYGYTF.

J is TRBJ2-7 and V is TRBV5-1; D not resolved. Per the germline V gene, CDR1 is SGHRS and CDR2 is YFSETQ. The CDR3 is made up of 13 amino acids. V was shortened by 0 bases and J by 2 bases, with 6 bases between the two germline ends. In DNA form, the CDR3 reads TGCGCCAGCAGCTTGGCCGTAACCTACGAGCAGTACTTC. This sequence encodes CASSLAVTYEQYF.

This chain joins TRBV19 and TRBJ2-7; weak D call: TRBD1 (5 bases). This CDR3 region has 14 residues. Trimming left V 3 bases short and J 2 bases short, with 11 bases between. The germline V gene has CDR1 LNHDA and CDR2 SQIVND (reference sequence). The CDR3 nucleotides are TGTGCCAGTAGTATCAGGGTTGCCCCCTACGAGCAGTACTTC. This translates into CASSIRVAPYEQYF.

The CDR3 nucleotides read TGTGCCACCAGTGATTCCGGGACAGGGGGCTTAGGTGAGCAGTTCTTC. Encoded protein: CATSDSGTGGLGEQFF. The chain links TRBV24-1 to TRBJ2-1; 12 bases are shared with TRBD1. Germline V gene data show CDR1 as KGHDR and CDR2 as SFDVKD. The CDR3 contains 16 residues. The trim removed 2 bases at V and 9 bases at J, leaving 7 bases unmatched.